A single sample is the source of the 18 T cell receptor beta chains below, sequenced in a study of OX40 agonist ivuxolimab in advanced cancers. The repertoire was sequenced with immunoSEQ multiplex PCR; TCRdb's copy has only in-frame clones and lacks some. Of tens of thousands of clones in the sample, 80% to 95% were seen once. The sample was CD4+ or CD8+ T cells sorted from blood, taken in a trial of the OX40 agonist ivuxolimab. The receptor source for this set is an adult with an advanced solid tumor such as melanoma, head and neck, liver or kidney cancer.

The genes are TRBV4-3 and TRBJ2-2, with 7 bases matching TRBD2. This CDR3 is 16 amino acids long. The V gene's germline CDR1 is LGHNA and CDR2 YSLEER. The J segment lost 0 bases and the V segment lost 0 bases, leaving 1 base of the junction unmatched. In DNA, the CDR3 is TGCGCCAGCAGCCAAGAAAGCGGGGCGAACACCGGGGAGCTGTTTTTT. Its translation is CASSQESGANTGELFF.

The DNA for the CDR3 is TGTGCCAGCAGTCCCGGGACAGGGGCCATGAACACTGAAGCTTTCTTT. Protein sequence: CASSPGTGAMNTEAFF. The rearrangement links TRBV5-6 to TRBJ1-1; 10 bases are a match to TRBD1. The germline V gene encodes CDR1 SGHDT and CDR2 YYEEEE. V lost 5 bases, J lost 0 bases, and 7 bases stayed unmatched. The CDR3 loop spans 16 amino acids.

The chain uses TRBV7-9 and TRBJ2-1; D gene ambiguous. Germline loops: CDR1 SEHNR, CDR2 FQNEAQ (reference sequence). CDR3 size: 14 residues. V was trimmed by 1 base and J by 7 bases, leaving 11 bases between them. CDR3 sequence (DNA): TGTGCCAGCAGCTTAGAACCAGGTTTGAATGAGCAGTTCTTC. Amino acids: CASSLEPGLNEQFF.

The chain carries TRBV21-1 and TRBJ2-7; the table's D call, TRBD2, was not checked against the DNA. TRBV21-1 is annotated as a pseudogene. The CDR3 extends over 24 amino acids. CDR3 DNA: TGTGCCAGCACCCGCGGGGGCCGCCAACATATGACCGGGACTAGCCGAAGCCAATGGTACGAGCAGTACTTC. This gives the protein CASTRGGRQHMTGTSRSQWYEQYF.

V is TRBV27 and J is TRBJ2-3; 7 positions agree with TRBD2. V gave up 4 bases and J gave up 2 bases; unmatched junction bases: 6. This CDR3 spans 15 amino acids. Germline V gene lookup returns CDR1 MNHEY and CDR2 SMNVEV (reference sequence). CDR3 protein: CASSSQRDPTDTQYF. CDR3 DNA: TGTGCCAGCAGTTCTCAGCGGGATCCCACAGATACGCAGTATTTT.

The J gene is TRBJ1-6, the V gene TRBV10-1, with 9 positions matching TRBD1. Germline CDR1 reads WNHNN; CDR2 reads SYGVQD (reference sequence). The CDR3 extends over 12 amino acids. The ends lost 8 bases at V and 11 bases at J; junction bases unmatched: 4. The CDR3 DNA is TGCGCCAGCGGGACAGGGTTAACACCCCTCCACTTT. Translation gives CASGTGLTPLHF.

V gene TRBV6-6 combines with J gene TRBJ1-1; D gene unclear. The CDR3 is 15 amino acids. V lost 0 bases to trimming and J lost 1 base, with 9 bases between them. The germline CDR1 and CDR2 sequences are MNHNY and SVGAGI (reference sequence). CDR3 protein: CASSYSKSGNTEAFF. The DNA for the CDR3 is TGTGCCAGCAGTTACTCGAAATCCGGGAACACTGAAGCTTTCTTT.

The V gene is TRBV5-4, the J gene TRBJ2-3, with 7 bases identical to TRBD2. This CDR3 has 15 amino acids. Germline lookup yields CDR1 SGHNT and CDR2 YYREEE (reference sequence). Germline trimming cut 4 bases from V and 3 bases from J; bases unmatched to any gene: 8. The CDR3 region has the DNA TGTGCCAGCAGCATTGGACTCGGGGGGACAGATACGCAGTATTTT. Residues: CASSIGLGGTDTQYF. The full variable domain, its missing parts supplied by reference TRBV5-4 and TRBJ2-3, is ETGVTQSPTHLIKTRGQQVTLRCSSQSGHNTVSWYQQALGQGPQFIFQYYREEENGRGNFPPRFSGLQFPNYSSELNVNALELDDSALYLCASSIGLGGTDTQYFGPGTRLTVL.

This sequence joins TRBV5-1 and TRBJ2-7; D possibly corresponds to TRBD2 (6 bases). Germline assignment: CDR1 SGHRS and CDR2 YFSETQ. V was shortened by 2 bases and J by 2 bases, with 20 bases between the two germline ends. The CDR3 has 17 amino acids. The DNA for the CDR3 is TGCGCCAGCAGCTTAAATACGAGGGACTCCCCAGCCTACGAGCAGTACTTC. Encoded protein: CASSLNTRDSPAYEQYF.

The chain combines TRBV15 with TRBJ2-5; 9 positions match TRBD2. The CDR3 extends over 13 amino acids. The V gene end was trimmed by 7 bases and the J gene end by 3 bases; junction bases not matched to a gene: 3. Germline CDR1 LNHNV, CDR2 YYDKDF (reference sequence). The CDR3 loop is CATKTSGKETQYF. DNA for the CDR3: TGTGCCACCAAGACTAGCGGTAAAGAGACCCAGTACTTC.

The V and J genes are TRBV10-1 and TRBJ2-7; a weak D match, TRBD2 (6 bases). The CDR3 loop spans 15 amino acids. Trimming took off 8 bases at V and 2 bases at J, with 19 bases between the two ends. CDR1 WNHNN and CDR2 SYGVQD come from the germline V gene (reference sequence). CDR3 residues: CASGRDSQPAYEQYF. CDR3 DNA: TGCGCCAGCGGACGGGACTCCCAGCCTGCCTACGAGCAGTACTTC.

The CDR3 protein is CASSRSGTGSLGETQYF. The CDR3 DNA follows: TGTGCCAGCAGCCGATCCGGGACAGGGTCGTTGGGAGAGACCCAGTACTTC. The V call is TRBV7-8, the J call TRBJ2-5; TRBD1 matches at 9 bases. From germline, CDR1 is SGHVS and CDR2 FQNEAQ. This CDR3 has 17 residues. V lost 5 bases, J lost 4 bases, and 14 bases stayed unmatched.

The gene calls are TRBV18 and TRBJ2-2; 7 nucleotides match TRBD2. The CDR3 runs 15 residues. From germline, CDR1 is KGHSH and CDR2 LQKENI. V trimming: 6 bases; J trimming: 3 bases; junction bases outside the gene matches: 7. In DNA form, the CDR3 reads TGTGCCAGCTCGCCCCGTACTAGCGACACCGGGGAGCTGTTTTTT. This gives the protein CASSPRTSDTGELFF.

The table lists this clone with a count of one. V is TRBV6-1 and J is TRBJ1-4, with D uncertain. Trimming took 4 bases from V and 7 from J, leaving 7 bases between them. Germline CDR1 is MNHNS and CDR2 is SASEGT. The CDR3 consists of 12 residues. DNA of the CDR3: TGTGCCAGCAGTGTATTGGCTGAAAAACTGTTTTTT. This encodes CASSVLAEKLFF.

This clone showed up just once. The chain combines TRBV28 with TRBJ2-2, with D hard to call. The CDR3 covers 11 residues. CDR1 is MDHEN, CDR2 SYDVKM, per germline. V was clipped by 6 bases and J by 4 bases, with 3 bases between them. CDR3 in DNA: TGTGCCAGCAGGACCACCGGGGAGCTGTTTTTT. It is translated as CASRTTGELFF.

With respect to this clone: One end of the junction does not line up with germline, which may come from a read error. The rearrangement uses TRBV7-7 and TRBJ2-3, with 9 positions matching TRBD1. CDR3 length: 15 amino acids. CDR1 and CDR2 (germline): SSHAT, FNYEAQ (reference sequence). In DNA form, the CDR3 reads TGTGCTAGCAGTACCGGGACAGGGAGTGCAGATACGCAGTATTTT. Residues: CASSTGTGSADTQYF.

CDR3 amino acids: CASSSGGEYNEQFF. The DNA of the CDR3 is TGCGCCAGCAGCTCGGGTGGCGAATACAATGAGCAGTTCTTC. The genes are TRBV5-1 and TRBJ2-1; D is unresolved. Germline V lookup: CDR1 SGHRS, CDR2 YFSETQ. With 3 bases removed from V and 4 bases from J, the gap between germline ends came to 11 bases. CDR3 size: 14 residues.

V is TRBV30 and J is TRBJ2-3; 12 bases fit TRBD2. In germline, CDR1 is GTSNPN, CDR2 SVGIG (reference sequence). The CDR3 is made up of 16 amino acids. Trimming took 3 bases from V and 5 from J; bases not matched to a gene: 9. The CDR3 region has the DNA TGTGCCTGGAGGCCTAGCGGGAGGGCCTCATTAGATACGCAGTATTTT. This sequence encodes CAWRPSGRASLDTQYF.